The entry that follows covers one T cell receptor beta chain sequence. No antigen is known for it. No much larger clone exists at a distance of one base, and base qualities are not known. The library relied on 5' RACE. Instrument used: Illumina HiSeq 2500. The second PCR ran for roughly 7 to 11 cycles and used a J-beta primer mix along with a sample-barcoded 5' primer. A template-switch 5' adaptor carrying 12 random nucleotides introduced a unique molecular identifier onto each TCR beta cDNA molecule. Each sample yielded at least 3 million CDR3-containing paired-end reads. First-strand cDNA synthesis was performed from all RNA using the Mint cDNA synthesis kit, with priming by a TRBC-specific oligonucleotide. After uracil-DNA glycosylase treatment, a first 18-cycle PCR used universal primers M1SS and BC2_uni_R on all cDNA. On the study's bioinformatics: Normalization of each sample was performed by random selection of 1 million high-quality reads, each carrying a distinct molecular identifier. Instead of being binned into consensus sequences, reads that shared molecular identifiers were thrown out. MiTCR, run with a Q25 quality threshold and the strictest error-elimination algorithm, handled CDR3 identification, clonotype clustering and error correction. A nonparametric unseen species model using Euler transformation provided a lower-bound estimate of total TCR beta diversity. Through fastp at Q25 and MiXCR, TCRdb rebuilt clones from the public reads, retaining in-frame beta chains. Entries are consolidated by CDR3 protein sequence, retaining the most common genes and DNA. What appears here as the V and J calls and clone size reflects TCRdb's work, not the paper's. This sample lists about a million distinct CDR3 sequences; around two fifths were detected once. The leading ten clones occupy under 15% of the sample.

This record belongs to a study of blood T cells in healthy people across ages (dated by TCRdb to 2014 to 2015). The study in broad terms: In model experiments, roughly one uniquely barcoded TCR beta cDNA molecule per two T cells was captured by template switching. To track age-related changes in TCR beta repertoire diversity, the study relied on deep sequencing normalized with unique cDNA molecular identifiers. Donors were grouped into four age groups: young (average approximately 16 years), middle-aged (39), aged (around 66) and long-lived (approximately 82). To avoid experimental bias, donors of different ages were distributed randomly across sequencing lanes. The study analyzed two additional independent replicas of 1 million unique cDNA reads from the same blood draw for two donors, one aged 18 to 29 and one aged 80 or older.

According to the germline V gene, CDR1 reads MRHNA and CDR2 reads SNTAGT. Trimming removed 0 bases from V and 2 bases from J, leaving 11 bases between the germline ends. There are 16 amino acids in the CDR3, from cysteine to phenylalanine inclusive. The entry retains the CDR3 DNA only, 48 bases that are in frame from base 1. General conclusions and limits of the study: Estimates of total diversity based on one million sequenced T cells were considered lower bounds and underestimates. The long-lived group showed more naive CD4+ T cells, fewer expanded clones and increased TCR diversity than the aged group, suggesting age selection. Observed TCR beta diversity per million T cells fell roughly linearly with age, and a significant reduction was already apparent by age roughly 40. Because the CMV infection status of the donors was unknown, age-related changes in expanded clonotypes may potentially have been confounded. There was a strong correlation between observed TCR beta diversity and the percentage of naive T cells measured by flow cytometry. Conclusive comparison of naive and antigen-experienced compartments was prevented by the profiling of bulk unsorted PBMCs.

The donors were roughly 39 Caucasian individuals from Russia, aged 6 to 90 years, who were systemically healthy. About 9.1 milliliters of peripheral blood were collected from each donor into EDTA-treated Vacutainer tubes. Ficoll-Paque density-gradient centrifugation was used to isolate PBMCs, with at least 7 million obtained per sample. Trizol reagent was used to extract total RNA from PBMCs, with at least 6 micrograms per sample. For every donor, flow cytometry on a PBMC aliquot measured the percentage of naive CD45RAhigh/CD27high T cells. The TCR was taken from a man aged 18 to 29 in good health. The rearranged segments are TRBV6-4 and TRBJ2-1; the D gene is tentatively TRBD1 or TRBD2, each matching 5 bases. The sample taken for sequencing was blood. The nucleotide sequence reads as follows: TGTGCCAGCAGTGACTCGTTAGGGGACCCCTACAATGAGCAGTTCTTC. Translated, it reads CASSDSLGDPYNEQFF.